The source of this TCR beta chain is a study of immune cell composition in non-small cell lung cancer (dated by TCRdb to about 2017). The study in broad terms: Histologic subtype, mostly lung adenocarcinoma or squamous cell carcinoma, was determined with H&E together with p63, CK5, Napsin A and TTF-1 immunohistochemistry. Supplementary cohort #1, roughly nine lung adenocarcinoma cases, had paired tumour/lung TCR-beta sequencing and TIL populations generated to assess tumour reactivity. A handful of tumour specimens that had TCR-beta data belonged to rare histological subtypes and were left out of the subtype comparisons. Adaptive Biotechnologies TCR-beta sequencing was carried out on about 34 paired NSCLC tumour and non-adjacent lung specimens, as well as on 25 to 30 tumour-only specimens.

Concerning this clone: The antigen it binds to is not known. No base quality values were provided; no much bigger clone lies one nucleotide off.

The paper's findings and limits, for the study overall: Only around ten cases were included in the reactivity cohort, and sequence sharing between tumour-reactive clones and the dominant in vivo tumour-associated clones was not shown. Smoking pack-years did not significantly correlate with tumour TCR-beta clonality. Tumour-associated clones >0.5% occurred in nearly half of NSCLC cases: around 30% of adenocarcinomas versus 75% to 80% of squamous carcinomas. Across around eleven adenocarcinoma cases, the maximal tumour-associated clone frequency showed a strong correlation with TIL tumour reactivity, but overall clonality showed no such correlation.

TCR-beta CDR3 regions were amplified from genomic DNA by a two-step multiplex PCR, with the second step adding Illumina-compatible adaptors. TCR-beta immunosequencing was carried out on an Illumina platform through the commercial immunoSEQ service. On the study's bioinformatics: Repertoires were described by productive clonality and by Top 10 Clones, which is the percentage of T-cell templates coming from the ten most frequent sequences. Productive clonality ranged from 0 to 1, with 1 indicating a monoclonal population. Tumour-associated clones, identified using log10 scatter plots, were defined as sequences that made up at least 0.1% of tumour T-cell templates and were not found in the matched non-adjacent lung. Student's t-tests were used for two-group comparisons, ANOVA was used for stages, and linear regression was used for relationships, with analyses conducted in GraphPad Prism7 and R. TCRdb provides this immuneACCESS table in a form limited to in-frame rearrangements. Some clones are lacking; in checked studies, under half of them reflect an unresolved V gene, and why the rest are absent is not known. V, J and clone size are those of that table, while D and trimming were read from the DNA. Here the sample has 2,500 to 3,500 clones; 70% to 80% occur a single time. The top ten hold 16% of the sample.

The CDR3 runs 11 amino acids, cysteine and phenylalanine included. Only CDR3 DNA is held: 33 bases, read in frame from base 1. V is pared back by 1 base and J by 7 bases, with 5 bases lying between the germline termini. CDR1 and CDR2, looked up from the germline V gene (reference sequence), are SEHNR and FQNEAQ. Non-adjacent lung tissue from the same patient, taken as far from the tumour as possible and at least 3 cm away, was used for the normal lung samples. Frozen aliquots of unsorted single-cell suspensions were used for genomic DNA extraction with the QIAamp DNA kit. Tissues were received within 2 hours of resection and were immediately processed into single-cell suspensions. Tissue was mechanically dissociated and enzymatically digested with DNase I, collagenase I and hyaluronidase for approximately 29 minutes at 37 °C, then filtered and RBC-lysed.

The clonotype originates from a human donor with non-small cell lung cancer. The sequence joins TRBV7-9 to TRBJ2-7, with no confident D gene call. Sequenced sample: non-adjacent lung tissue. The CDR3 protein sequence reads: CASSLVREQYF. At the DNA level, the sequence is TGTGCCAGCAGCTTAGTGAGGGAGCAGTACTTC.